These T cell receptor beta chains were read from a single sample in a study of PD-1 blockade in classical Hodgkin lymphoma. Sequencing used immunoSEQ multiplex PCR; TCRdb keeps in-frame clones, though not all of them. The sample has roughly 140,000 clones; less than 80% are singletons. Source: peripheral blood mononuclear cells (PBMCs), taken before the second cycle of nivolumab. Receptors originate from a human donor with classical Hodgkin lymphoma. Each CDR3 is given with its conserved first and last residue. Each record gives: J gene, clone size, V gene, CDR3 protein. Size is omitted from some rows. Given values are once, few, many or a class for expanded clones.

TRBJ2-3 | . | TRBV7-3 | CASSLRTSGGAGGRTDTQYF
TRBJ2-3 | few | TRBV5-1 | CASSLTSGTTDTQYF
TRBJ2-5 | . | TRBV28 | CASSRTSASRETQYF
TRBJ2-3 | . | TRBV7-8 | CASSSSGRGRDTQYF
TRBJ1-6 | . | TRBV27 | CASSLRQYNSPLHF
TRBJ1-5 | . | TRBV29-1 | CSVEARNNQPQHF
TRBJ2-5 | once | TRBV5-5 | CASSWGYQETQYF
TRBJ2-5 | . | TRBV2 | CASSELPGAQYF
TRBJ1-2 | . | TRBV7-6 | CASSPMLEKRDKRYGYTF
TRBJ1-2 | . | TRBV25-1 | CASSALGGGYTF
TRBJ2-1 | . | TRBV27 | CASSLWQSSYNEQFF
TRBJ1-1 | . | TRBV6-5 | CASRGTGGKAEAFF
TRBJ1-1 | few | TRBV5-6 | CASSLVGTMNTEAFF
TRBJ1-4 | . | TRBV15 | CATSRPTGSSEKLFF
TRBJ1-2 | . | TRBV7-9 | CASSSWDRASFYGYTF
TRBJ1-3 | . | TRBV4-1 | CASSQETGNTIYF